These 9 T cell receptor beta chains came from one sample sequenced in a study of blood T cell repertoires in COVID-19. Repertoires were generated with immunoSEQ multiplex PCR, while TCRdb's copy carries only in-frame clones and drops some. The sample contains roughly 100,000 clones, 89% of which appear only once. Specimen: peripheral blood. These receptor sequences come from a woman aged 80 or over with active COVID-19.

This clone was observed a single time. Because the CDR3's place on the DNA is in doubt, the DNA is left out and the CDR3 is given as listed by TCRdb. The chain recombines TRBV11-2 with TRBJ2-1; TRBD2 is taken as the D call from the table, unchecked against the DNA. Germline V lookup: CDR1 SGHAT, CDR2 FQNNGV. The CDR3 is 15 amino acids long, termini counted. This CDR3 is CASSLDFAGGNKWFF.

The chain is built from TRBV5-6 and TRBJ2-7; TRBD1 aligns across 8 bases. CDR1 is SGHDT, CDR2 YYEEEE, per germline. This CDR3 has 15 amino acids. J gave up 6 bases and V 4 bases, and 12 bases lay outside the gene matches. CDR3 residues: CASSLDRALRGEQYF. CDR3 in DNA: TGTGCCAGCAGCCTGGACAGGGCCCTTAGGGGCGAGCAGTACTTC.

The V gene is TRBV5-1, the J gene TRBJ1-4; 10 nucleotides align to TRBD1. The V and J ends lost 2 bases and 8 bases, in that order; junction bases with no gene match: 9. This CDR3 is 16 amino acids long. CDR1 is SGHRS, CDR2 YFSETQ, per germline. The CDR3 DNA reads TGCGCCAGCAGCTTAAACTCCGGGACAGGGGAGGAAAAACTGTTTTTT. It translates to CASSLNSGTGEEKLFF.

V usage is TRBV11-3 and J usage is TRBJ2-7; TRBD1 agrees at 7 bases. Trimming took 5 bases from V and 3 from J; bases not matched to a gene: 4. Per the germline V gene, CDR1 is SGHNT and CDR2 is YENEEA. This CDR3 has 13 amino acids. CDR3 in amino acids: CASSRDRGYEQYF. The CDR3, as DNA: TGTGCCAGCAGCCGGGACAGAGGCTACGAGCAGTACTTC. The full variable domain, in which reference TRBV11-3 and TRBJ2-7 provide the parts outside the CDR3, is EAGVVQSPRYKIIEKKQPVAFWCNPISGHNTLYWYLQNLGQGPELLIRYENEEAVDDSQLPKDRFSAERLKGVDSTLKIQPAELGDSAVYLCASSRDRGYEQYFGPGTRLTVT.

The chain recombines TRBV10-3 with TRBJ1-1; 8 bases are shared with TRBD1. The CDR3 totals 11 residues. The J segment lost 7 bases and the V segment lost 8 bases, leaving 3 bases of the junction unmatched. The germline V gene encodes CDR1 ENHRY and CDR2 SYGVKD. The CDR3 DNA reads TGTGCCATCTCCGGGACAGGTGAAGCTTTCTTT. It encodes CAISGTGEAFF.

The chain uses TRBV27 and TRBJ2-7; TRBD1 matches 8 bases. V gave up 3 bases and J gave up 1 base; unmatched junction bases: 5. The germline gives CDR1 MNHEY, CDR2 SMNVEV (reference sequence). This CDR3 comprises 15 residues. Here the CDR3 reads CASSFTRTGSYEQYF. The CDR3 coding sequence is TGTGCCAGCAGTTTCACGAGGACAGGGTCCTACGAGCAGTACTTC.

This clone was seen just once. The gene calls are TRBV5-1 and TRBJ2-7, with 7 bases aligning to TRBD1. Germline V gene lookup returns CDR1 SGHRS and CDR2 YFSETQ. The CDR3 loop spans 14 amino acids. J was trimmed by 7 bases and V by 4 bases; bases with no gene match: 11. CDR3 in DNA: TGCGCCAGCAGCCTACAGGGGCCGGCGGGTGAGCAGTACTTC. It translates to CASSLQGPAGEQYF.

V usage is TRBV7-6 and J usage is TRBJ2-7; TRBD2 aligns across 11 bases. This CDR3 spans 16 amino acids. From germline, CDR1 is SGHVS and CDR2 FNYEAQ. After removal of 5 bases from V and 9 bases from J, the junction contained 15 bases not matched to a gene. The CDR3 loop is CASSPQIAGGGARQYF. The DNA of the CDR3 is TGTGCCAGCAGCCCCCAGATAGCGGGAGGGGGGGCGAGGCAGTACTTC.

This rearrangement joins TRBV28 to TRBJ1-5; weak D call: TRBD1 (6 bases). This CDR3 has 15 amino acids. Per germline, CDR1 MDHEN and CDR2 SYDVKM. Between the trimmed V and J ends, which lost 7 bases and 9 bases, there was a span of 22 bases. For the CDR3, the DNA is TGTGCCAGCACAGGGGTCCCGAGAACATCAGCGCCCCAGCATTTT. Translation gives CASTGVPRTSAPQHF. The whole variable domain, remainder taken from reference TRBV28 and TRBJ1-5, is DVKVTQSSRYLVKRTGEKVFLECVQDMDHENMFWYRQDPGLGLRLIYFSYDVKMKEKGDIPEGYSVSREKKERFSLILESASTNQTSMYLCASTGVPRTSAPQHFGDGTRLSIL.